The table lists the clone carrying this T cell receptor (beta chain) with many counts. The sample comes from a study of T cells in Graves' hyperthyroidism and ophthalmopathy. Turning to the study itself: Peripheral blood was taken when the disease was first diagnosed, before any treatment began.

The V gene's germline CDR1 is LNHNV and CDR2 YYDKDF (reference sequence). Trimming cost V 0 bases and J 1 base, with 7 bases left between them. This CDR3 contains 14 residues. Ahead of any ophthalmopathy symptoms, the blood sample was obtained at the first diagnosis of hyperthyroidism. RNA transcripts yielded amplified TCR beta CDR3 regions. First-round RT-PCR targeting the TCR CDR3 was performed with the HTBI primer set. TCRdb reprocessed the multiplex PCR reads via MiXCR and lists one record per CDR3 protein. The sample contains some 600,000 distinct CDR3 sequences, 11% to 15% of which appear only once.

V usage is TRBV15 and J usage is TRBJ2-7; D might be TRBD1 (5 bases). The clonotype originates from a woman in her thirties with Graves' hyperthyroidism that later progressed to Graves' ophthalmopathy. Material for sequencing was blood. The CDR3 sequence is CATSREQGSYEQYF. In nucleotides, the CDR3 is TGTGCCACCAGCAGAGAGCAGGGTTCCTACGAGCAGTACTTC.